This entry lists 13 T cell receptor beta chains sequenced from one sample in a study of T cells after yellow fever vaccination. From the 5' RACE reads, TCRdb called clonotypes with MiXCR, one entry per CDR3 protein. The sample yields 350,000 to 550,000 distinct CDR3 sequences, roughly a sixth seen once. The sequenced sample was PBMCs, obtained before the yellow fever booster vaccination. These receptors were collected from a man in his late teens or twenties who received the YFV17D yellow fever vaccine.

This clonotype was observed a handful of times. This chain uses TRBV5-1 with TRBJ2-5; 10 bases fit TRBD2. The germline CDR1 and CDR2 sequences are SGHRS and YFSETQ. V lost 3 bases, J lost 5 bases, and 10 bases stayed unmatched. This CDR3 is 16 amino acids long. CDR3 in amino acids: CASSSVAGGQEETQYF. CDR3 nucleotides: TGCGCCAGCAGCTCCGTAGCGGGGGGCCAAGAGGAGACCCAGTACTTC.

This clonotype was counted many times. The chain combines TRBV20-1 with TRBJ2-7, with D possibly TRBD2 on 6 matching bases. The CDR3 length is 15 residues. V lost 0 bases, J lost 5 bases, and 17 bases lay in between. Germline V lookup: CDR1 DFQATT, CDR2 SNEGSKA (reference sequence). DNA for the CDR3: TGCAGTGCTAGAGATGGCCTGGGGGGAAGCCACGAGCAGTACTTC. The encoded protein is CSARDGLGGSHEQYF.

This clonotype has only a few counts. The gene calls are TRBV7-2 and TRBJ2-5; weak D call: TRBD2 (6 bases). V was clipped by 2 bases and J by 5 bases, with 9 bases between them. Germline-derived CDR1 and CDR2 are SGHTA and FQGNSA. The CDR3 contains 13 residues. The CDR3 DNA follows: TGTGCCAGCAGCTTATATGGGAGGGAGACCCAGTACTTC. Its translation: CASSLYGRETQYF.

The chain links TRBV20-1 to TRBJ2-2; D is possibly TRBD1 (5 bases). This CDR3 spans 12 amino acids. Germline V gene sequence: CDR1 DFQATT, CDR2 SNEGSKA (reference sequence). V was trimmed by 6 bases and J by 4 bases, leaving 9 bases between them. CDR3 coding DNA: TGCAGTGCCCAAACAGGCACCGGGGAGCTGTTTTTT. Protein sequence: CSAQTGTGELFF.

The rearrangement joins TRBV7-9 to TRBJ2-3; D possibly corresponds to TRBD2 (6 bases). V was pared by 2 bases and J by 7 bases, with 10 bases between. The CDR3 consists of 13 residues. CDR1 and CDR2 (germline): SEHNR, FQNEAQ (reference sequence). In nucleotides, the CDR3 is TGTGCCAGCAGCTTAACGGGGGTAAATACGCAGTATTTT. It codes for CASSLTGVNTQYF. Drawing the rest from reference TRBV7-9 and TRBJ2-3, the complete variable domain is DTGVSQNPRHKITKRGQNVTFRCDPISEHNRLYWYRQTLGQGPEFLTYFQNEAQLEKSRLLSDRFSAERPKGSFSTLEIQRTEQGDSAMYLCASSLTGVNTQYFGPGTRLTVL.

This clonotype was detected a few times. The gene calls are TRBV30 and TRBJ1-6, with 7 bases matching TRBD1. This CDR3 is 15 amino acids long. Germline lookup yields CDR1 GTSNPN and CDR2 SVGIG (reference sequence). Trimming removed 1 base from V and 10 bases from J; junction bases left unmatched: 10. CDR3 region: CAWSAPTGRRSPLHF. CDR3 DNA sequence: TGTGCCTGGAGTGCTCCGACAGGGAGAAGGTCACCCCTCCACTTT.

This clonotype was seen a few times. The gene calls are TRBV27 and TRBJ1-6, with D uncertain. Germline V gene lookup returns CDR1 MNHEY and CDR2 SMNVEV (reference sequence). The CDR3 consists of 15 residues. Trimming cost V 7 bases and J 9 bases, with 19 bases left between them. CDR3 amino acids: CASTLRPTAGSPLHF. As DNA, the CDR3 is TGTGCCAGCACCCTTCGACCGACCGCCGGTTCACCCCTCCACTTT.

The V gene is TRBV12-3 or TRBV12-4, the J gene TRBJ1-5; D is unresolved. Trimming pared 3 bases from V and 6 bases from J, leaving 15 bases between. This CDR3 region has 15 residues. CDR3 nucleotide sequence: TGTGCCAGCAGTTTGGTCGGGGAGGGCTTTCAGCCCCAGCATTTT. Its translation is CASSLVGEGFQPQHF.

This clonotype has just a few counts. V and J are TRBV4-1 and TRBJ2-1, with 8 bases aligning to TRBD2. Germline V CDR1 and CDR2: MGHRA, YSYEKL. Trimming cost V 0 bases and J 4 bases; bases outside gene matches: 5. The CDR3 length is 16 residues. The CDR3 DNA follows: TGCGCCAGCAGCCAAGATCACCCGGGGGGGTACAATGAGCAGTTCTTC. Translating gives CASSQDHPGGYNEQFF.

This clonotype appeared a few times. The V gene is TRBV4-2, the J gene TRBJ2-3, with 8 bases fitting TRBD1. V shed 7 bases and J 1 base; nucleotides not matched to a gene: 7. Germline V lookup: CDR1 LGHNA, CDR2 YNFKEQ. The CDR3 is 15 amino acids. This CDR3 reads CASTNRGAGTDTQYF. In DNA form, the CDR3 reads TGTGCCAGCACTAACAGGGGGGCCGGCACAGATACGCAGTATTTT.

This clonotype was seen many times. The CDR3 coding sequence is TGCGCCAGCAGTTCCACAGGGGATGGCTACACCTTC. As protein: CASSSTGDGYTF. The V call is TRBV5-1, the J call TRBJ1-2, with 7 positions matching TRBD1. V dropped 5 bases and J dropped 6; count of bases not matched to a gene: 4. Germline V gene data show CDR1 as SGHRS and CDR2 as YFSETQ. This CDR3 is 12 amino acids long.

A few counts support this clonotype. V and J are TRBV3-1 and TRBJ2-4; the D gene could be TRBD1 or TRBD2 (6 bases each). V was shortened by 1 base and J by 6 bases, with 19 bases between the two germline ends. The CDR3 is made up of 17 amino acids. Germline V gene data show CDR1 as LGHDT and CDR2 as YNNKEL (reference sequence). The CDR3 DNA follows: TGTGCCAGCAGCCAAGTTTACGGGGGCATCGGGATAAACATTCAGTACTTC. As protein: CASSQVYGGIGINIQYF.

The chain has TRBV29-1 and TRBJ2-3, with 9 positions matching TRBD1. The CDR3 extends over 15 amino acids. After removal of 3 bases from V and 0 bases from J, the junction contained 4 bases not matched to a gene. Germline V lookup: CDR1 SQVTM, CDR2 ANQGSEA. The CDR3 DNA reads as TGCAGCGTTGACAGGACAGGGGTCAGCACAGATACGCAGTATTTT. This translates into CSVDRTGVSTDTQYF.